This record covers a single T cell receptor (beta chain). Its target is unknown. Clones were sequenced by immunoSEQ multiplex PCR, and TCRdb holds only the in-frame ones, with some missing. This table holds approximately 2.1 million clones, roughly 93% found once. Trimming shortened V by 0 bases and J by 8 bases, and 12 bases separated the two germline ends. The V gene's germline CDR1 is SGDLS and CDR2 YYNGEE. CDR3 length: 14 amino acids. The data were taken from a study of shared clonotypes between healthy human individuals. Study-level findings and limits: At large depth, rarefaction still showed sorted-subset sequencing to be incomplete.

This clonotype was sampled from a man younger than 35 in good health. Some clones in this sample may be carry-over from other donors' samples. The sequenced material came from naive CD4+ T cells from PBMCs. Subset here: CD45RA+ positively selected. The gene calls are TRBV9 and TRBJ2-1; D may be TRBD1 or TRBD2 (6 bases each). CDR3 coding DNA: TGTGCCAGCAGCGTAGAGGGCCGGGGGCATGAGCAGTTCTTC. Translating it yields CASSVEGRGHEQFF.